This entry lists 19 T cell receptor beta chains sequenced from one sample in a study of blood T cell repertoires in COVID-19 (dated by TCRdb to the early 2020s). The library was prepared using the immunoSEQ multiplex PCR assay. TCRdb holds this immuneACCESS table with in-frame rearrangements only. Some clones are missing; in checked studies, unresolved V genes explain under half, and the rest has no known cause. The sample includes around 150,000 clones, with approximately 80% observed a single time. Clones ranked in the top ten supply 16% of the sample. Sequencing was performed on peripheral blood. The receptor set was obtained from a man aged 45-60 years with acute or convalescent COVID-19.

This clone was observed a handful of times. The chain recombines TRBV7-8 with TRBJ2-7; D may be TRBD2 (5 bases). Trimming left V 3 bases short and J 3 bases short, with 12 bases between. Germline loops: CDR1 SGHVS, CDR2 FQNEAQ. The length of the CDR3 is 14 residues. CDR3 sequence (DNA): TGTGCCAGCAGCTTCCGGGAAGCGAACTACGAGCAGTACTTC. This gives the protein CASSFREANYEQYF. The full variable domain, with the rest looked up from reference TRBV7-8 and TRBJ2-7, is GAGVSQSPRYKVAKRGQDVALRCDPISGHVSLFWYQQALGQGPEFLTYFQNEAQLDKSGLPSDRFFAERPEGSVSTLKIQRTQQEDSAVYLCASSFREANYEQYFGPGTRLTVT.

V and J are TRBV2 and TRBJ1-4; possible D gene TRBD1, 6 bases. The germline V and J ends were trimmed by 7 bases and 7 bases, with 19 bases remaining between them. The CDR3 covers 15 residues. Looked up from germline, CDR1 is SNHLY and CDR2 is FYNNEI. The CDR3 DNA sequence: TGTGCCAGCATTAACGGGGGGGCGGCGGGTGAAAAACTGTTTTTT. It specifies CASINGGAAGEKLFF.

The gene calls are TRBV19 and TRBJ1-2; D may be TRBD1 (5 bases). The V end lost 3 bases, the J end lost 8 bases, and 13 bases lay between the germline ends. The CDR3 extends over 13 amino acids. Looked up from germline, CDR1 is LNHDA and CDR2 is SQIVND (reference sequence). CDR3 in amino acids: CASSMQGEVGYTF. The CDR3 region has the DNA TGTGCCAGTAGTATGCAGGGCGAAGTAGGCTACACCTTC.

The rearrangement joins TRBV2 to TRBJ2-7, with 9 bases that match TRBD1. V shed 8 bases, J shed 3 bases, and the junction held 8 bases outside the gene matches. CDR1 is SNHLY, CDR2 FYNNEI, per germline. The CDR3 loop spans 14 amino acids. The CDR3 sequence is CASGQPTGGYEQYF. The CDR3 nucleotides read TGTGCCAGCGGACAGCCGACAGGGGGCTACGAGCAGTACTTC.

This chain joins TRBV5-1 and TRBJ1-1; D is uncertain. The CDR3 runs 14 residues. Germline V gene lookup returns CDR1 SGHRS and CDR2 YFSETQ. V dropped 5 bases and J dropped 2 bases, with 13 bases sitting between them. Here the CDR3 reads CASRVAGANTEAFF. CDR3 coding DNA: TGCGCCAGCAGAGTTGCCGGAGCTAACACTGAAGCTTTCTTT.

This clone was counted once. The chain employs TRBV7-6 and TRBJ2-1; TRBD1 matches at 10 bases. Germline V CDR1 and CDR2: SGHVS, FNYEAQ. V lost 3 bases, J lost 7 bases, and 6 bases stayed unmatched. This CDR3 contains 15 residues. The CDR3 DNA follows: TGTGCCAGCAGCTTTGACAGGGGGCCCATGAATGAGCAGTTCTTC. This encodes CASSFDRGPMNEQFF.

The chain joins TRBV6-5 to TRBJ1-6; possibly TRBD1 for D (5 bases). Trimming took 6 bases from V and 4 from J, leaving 7 bases between them. The germline gives CDR1 MNHEY, CDR2 SVGAGI. This CDR3 is 13 amino acids long. The CDR3 here is CASRQAYNSPLHF. The CDR3 DNA is TGTGCCAGCAGACAGGCTTATAATTCACCCCTCCACTTT.

The rearrangement joins TRBV19 to TRBJ1-2, with D possibly TRBD1 on 5 matching bases. Germline-derived CDR1 and CDR2 are LNHDA and SQIVND (reference sequence). CDR3 length: 14 residues. V lost 5 bases, J lost 7 bases, and 17 bases lay in between. This chain's CDR3 is CASSSGHSYVGYTF. CDR3 nucleotides: TGTGCCAGTAGTTCCGGACACAGTTATGTTGGCTACACCTTC.

This chain uses TRBV18 with TRBJ2-1, with D possibly being TRBD2 (6 bases). Looked up from germline, CDR1 is KGHSH and CDR2 is LQKENI. The CDR3 loop spans 15 amino acids. Between the trimmed V and J ends, which lost 6 bases and 0 bases, there was a span of 12 bases. In nucleotides, the CDR3 is TGTGCCAGCTCCCGCGGGGTGAGCTCCTACAATGAGCAGTTCTTC. Translation gives CASSRGVSSYNEQFF.

This clone was seen a handful of times. DNA for the CDR3: TGCGCCAGCAGCCAAGGACCAGGGGCCTATGGCTACACCTTC. This sequence encodes CASSQGPGAYGYTF. The V call is TRBV4-1, the J call TRBJ1-2, with D tentatively TRBD1 (6 bases). Per the germline V gene, CDR1 is MGHRA and CDR2 is YSYEKL. This CDR3 spans 14 amino acids. The V end was cut by 1 base, the J end by 4 bases, with 10 bases between.

The rearrangement uses TRBV3-1 (or the pseudogene TRBV3-2) and TRBJ1-2, with D possibly matching TRBD1 (5 bases). The germline V gene encodes CDR1 LGHDT and CDR2 YNNKEL (reference sequence). The CDR3 sequence is 13 residues long. V shed 5 bases and J shed 4 bases, with 11 bases lying between them. CDR3: CASSTRGGYGYTF. For the CDR3, the DNA is TGTGCCAGCAGCACACGGGGGGGCTATGGCTACACCTTC.

This clone was seen repeatedly, ten times or more. V gene TRBV19 combines with J gene TRBJ2-2; D unclear. The CDR3 has 14 residues. Deletions cut 3 bases from V and 6 bases from J, with 11 bases between. Per germline, CDR1 LNHDA and CDR2 SQIVND (reference sequence). The CDR3 DNA reads as TGTGCCAGTAGTATTAACTCACTCTCCGGGGAGCTGTTTTTT. This gives the protein CASSINSLSGELFF.

The chain has TRBV6-2 or TRBV6-3 and TRBJ2-3, with D perhaps being TRBD1 or TRBD2 (6 bases each). CDR1 is MNHEY, CDR2 SVGEGT, per germline. V was pared by 7 bases and J by 0 bases, with 11 bases between. This CDR3 spans 14 amino acids. CDR3 sequence (DNA): TGTGCCAGCACCCCGGGGGCTAGCACAGATACGCAGTATTTT. Protein product: CASTPGASTDTQYF.

J is TRBJ2-1 and V is TRBV12-1; the DNA was not used to check the table's D call, TRBD2. TRBV12-1 is assigned pseudogene status. The CDR3 is 17 amino acids. The CDR3 loop is CASNRALAGGLYNEQFF. DNA of the CDR3: TGTGCCAGCAACCGCGCCTTAGCGGGGGGGCTCTACAATGAGCAGTTCTTC.

The chain has TRBV11-1 and TRBJ2-1, with TRBD1 as a possible D gene (5 bases). This CDR3 region has 13 residues. V was cut by 5 bases and J by 10 bases, with 15 bases left in between. Germline loops: CDR1 SGHAT, CDR2 FQDESV (reference sequence). The CDR3 DNA sequence: TGTGCCAGCAGCGGACCGGGCCCAGGGGAGCAGTTCTTC. Its protein is CASSGPGPGEQFF.

This sequence joins TRBV27 and TRBJ1-5; 8 positions match TRBD1. CDR1 MNHEY and CDR2 SMNVEV come from the germline V gene (reference sequence). The CDR3 is 15 amino acids. The ends lost 4 bases at V and 7 bases at J; junction bases unmatched: 9. CDR3 amino acids: CASSWGRGQGQPQHF. The CDR3, as DNA: TGTGCCAGCAGTTGGGGCAGGGGGCAGGGACAGCCCCAGCATTTT.

This clone was counted a single time. The chain combines TRBV5-6 with TRBJ2-2, with 14 nucleotides matching TRBD2. CDR1 is SGHDT, CDR2 YYEEEE, per germline. J gave up 4 bases and V 5 bases, and 13 bases lay outside the gene matches. This CDR3 spans 19 amino acids. The CDR3 DNA is TGTGCCAGCAGGTTAGGACTAGCGGGGGGCCCGGGGAGCACCGGGGAGCTGTTTTTT. It translates to CASRLGLAGGPGSTGELFF.

The chain joins TRBV4-1 to TRBJ2-1; 10 bases are a match to TRBD1. The V and J ends lost 3 bases and 7 bases, in that order; junction bases with no gene match: 6. There are 15 residues in the CDR3. CDR1 is MGHRA, CDR2 YSYEKL, per germline. The CDR3 here is CASSQGTGDMNEQFF. CDR3 nucleotide sequence: TGCGCCAGCAGCCAGGGGACAGGGGACATGAATGAGCAGTTCTTC.

This sequence joins TRBV11-3 and TRBJ2-7; TRBD1 matches 7 bases. Germline trimming cut 3 bases from V and 5 bases from J; bases unmatched to any gene: 13. Germline CDR1 and CDR2: SGHNT and YENEEA. This CDR3 contains 16 residues. In DNA, the CDR3 is TGTGCCAGCAGCTTGTGCCGGGACAGTAAACCCCACGAGCAGTACGTC. Translating it yields CASSLCRDSKPHEQYV.